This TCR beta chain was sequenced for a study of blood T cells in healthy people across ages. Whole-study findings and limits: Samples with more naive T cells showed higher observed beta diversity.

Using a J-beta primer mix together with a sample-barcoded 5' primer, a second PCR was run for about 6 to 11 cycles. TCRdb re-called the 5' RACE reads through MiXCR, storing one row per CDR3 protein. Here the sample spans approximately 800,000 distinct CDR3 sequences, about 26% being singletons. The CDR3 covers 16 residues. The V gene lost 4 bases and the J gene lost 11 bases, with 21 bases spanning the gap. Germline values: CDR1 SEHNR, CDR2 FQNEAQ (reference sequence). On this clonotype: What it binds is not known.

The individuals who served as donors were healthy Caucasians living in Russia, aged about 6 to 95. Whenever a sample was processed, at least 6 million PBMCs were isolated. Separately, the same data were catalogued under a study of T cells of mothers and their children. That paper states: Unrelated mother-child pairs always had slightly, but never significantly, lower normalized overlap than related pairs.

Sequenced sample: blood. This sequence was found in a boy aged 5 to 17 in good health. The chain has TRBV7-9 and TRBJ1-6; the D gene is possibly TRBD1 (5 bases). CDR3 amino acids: CASSSPTGLTLAPLHF. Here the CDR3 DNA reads TGTGCCAGCAGCTCCCCGACGGGACTGACTCTAGCACCCCTCCACTTT. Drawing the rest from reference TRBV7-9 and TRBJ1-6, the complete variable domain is DTGVSQNPRHKITKRGQNVTFRCDPISEHNRLYWYRQTLGQGPEFLTYFQNEAQLEKSRLLSDRFSAERPKGSFSTLEIQRTEQGDSAMYLCASSSPTGLTLAPLHFGNGTRLTVT.